The 26 T cell receptor beta chains in this list originate from one sample, sequenced in a study of radiation and T cells in renal cell carcinoma. Some clones are missing from TCRdb's copy, which holds only in-frame ones; the method was immunoSEQ multiplex PCR. This sample carries tens of thousands of clones, approximately 83% of them seen once, and the ten largest clones take roughly a third. Specified time point: baseline pretreatment blood. The treatment here: 15 Gy SBRT to primary tumor, nephrectomy 4 weeks later. The sample here was blood, taken from a patient whose treatment included radiotherapy and nephrectomy. These receptors all stem from a woman in her seventies with renal cell carcinoma.

This chain links TRBV5-4 with TRBJ2-1, with 7 bases matching TRBD2. In germline, CDR1 is SGHNT, CDR2 YYREEE (reference sequence). Unmatched junction bases numbered 15, after V lost 2 bases and J lost 7 bases. The CDR3 runs to 17 residues. Here the CDR3 DNA reads TGTGCCAGCAGCTTCCTCCCTAATGGGGGGGAAGGGAATGAGCAGTTCTTC. Translation: CASSFLPNGGEGNEQFF.

The chain employs TRBV9 and TRBJ2-1, with D possibly being TRBD1 or TRBD2 (5 bases each). Trimming shortened V by 0 bases and J by 4 bases, and 11 bases separated the two germline ends. This CDR3 region has 15 residues. Germline V gene lookup returns CDR1 SGDLS and CDR2 YYNGEE. The CDR3 region is CASSVEGTLYNEQFF. As DNA, the CDR3 is TGTGCCAGCAGCGTAGAGGGGACCCTATACAATGAGCAGTTCTTC.

The chain is built from TRBV5-4 and TRBJ2-3, with TRBD2 matching over 9 bases. The CDR3 consists of 17 residues. The ends lost 0 bases at V and 0 bases at J; junction bases unmatched: 5. Germline V gene sequence: CDR1 SGHNT, CDR2 YYREEE (reference sequence). The CDR3, as DNA: TGTGCCAGCAGCTTGGCCCTAGCGGGGATCAGCACAGATACGCAGTATTTT. This gives the protein CASSLALAGISTDTQYF.

The chain carries TRBV6-6 and TRBJ2-4; 9 bases match TRBD2. This CDR3 is 13 amino acids long. Germline V CDR1 and CDR2: MNHNY, SVGAGI (reference sequence). J was trimmed by 8 bases and V by 8 bases; bases with no gene match: 7. CDR3 bases: TGTGCCAGCGGCGGCGGGGGGGATGACATTCAGTACTTC. Its translation is CASGGGGDDIQYF.

The V and J genes are TRBV5-1 and TRBJ1-5, with D perhaps matching TRBD1 (5 bases). This CDR3 region has 16 residues. Germline CDR1 is SGHRS and CDR2 is YFSETQ. The ends were cut back, 4 bases at V and 3 bases at J, with 17 bases in the middle. Written as DNA, the CDR3 is TGCGCCAGCAGCATCGGGACTGGAGAAGACAATCAGCCCCAGCATTTT. Translating gives CASSIGTGEDNQPQHF.

The chain couples TRBV10-3 to TRBJ1-6; no reliable D call. V was cut by 3 bases and J by 9 bases, with 15 bases left in between. This CDR3 is 15 amino acids long. Germline loops: CDR1 ENHRY, CDR2 SYGVKD. CDR3 DNA: TGTGCCATCAGTGACCTTGTAGGGTCGGGTTCACCCCTCCACTTT. It codes for CAISDLVGSGSPLHF.

The chain couples TRBV19 to TRBJ1-2; D not resolved. This CDR3 is 14 amino acids long. Trimming shortened V by 4 bases and J by 4 bases, and 13 bases separated the two germline ends. CDR1 and CDR2 from the germline V gene are LNHDA and SQIVND (reference sequence). The CDR3 DNA is TGTGCCAGTAGTACAAGTATCAGCCTCTATGGCTACACCTTC. Its translation is CASSTSISLYGYTF.

This chain uses TRBV5-8 with TRBJ2-2, with D hard to call. Per the germline V gene, CDR1 is SGHTS and CDR2 is YDEGEE. The CDR3 is made up of 20 amino acids. V was pared by 0 bases and J by 1 base, with 22 bases between. CDR3 in amino acids: CASSLGLRKRLTRNTGELFF. CDR3 nucleotides: TGTGCCAGCAGCTTGGGTTTGAGAAAGCGCCTAACGAGGAACACCGGGGAGCTGTTTTTT.

This sequence joins TRBV7-2 and TRBJ2-3, with 10 bases that match TRBD2. CDR3 length: 16 amino acids. The J segment lost 0 bases and the V segment lost 4 bases, leaving 4 bases of the junction unmatched. Germline V lookup: CDR1 SGHTA, CDR2 FQGNSA. The CDR3 DNA is TGTGCCAGCAGCTCCCGACTAGCGGGTAGCACAGATACGCAGTATTTT. Translating gives CASSSRLAGSTDTQYF.

The chain combines TRBV25-1 with TRBJ1-2; D is uncertain. Germline values: CDR1 MGHDK, CDR2 SYGVNS. Trimming stripped 2 bases from V and 8 bases from J, with 6 bases between. The CDR3 loop spans 11 amino acids. The CDR3 sequence: CASSEGWGYTF. DNA for the CDR3: TGTGCCAGCAGTGAAGGCTGGGGCTACACCTTC.

The chain carries TRBV5-1 and TRBJ2-7; maybe TRBD1 (5 bases). This CDR3 is built from 15 residues. The germline V gene has CDR1 SGHRS and CDR2 YFSETQ. The V end lost 4 bases, the J end lost 3 bases, and 17 bases lay between the germline ends. The CDR3 bases are TGCGCCAGCAGCCCCCCTGTCCAGGGTGGCTACGAGCAGTACTTC. Its translation: CASSPPVQGGYEQYF.

The chain couples TRBV6-6 to TRBJ1-5; TRBD1 matches at 7 bases. This CDR3 is built from 14 residues. Germline values: CDR1 MNHNY, CDR2 SVGAGI (reference sequence). With V trimmed by 5 bases and J by 3 bases, 4 bases remained unmatched. This CDR3 is CASSNTGANQPQHF. For the CDR3, the DNA is TGTGCCAGCAGTAATACAGGGGCCAATCAGCCCCAGCATTTT.

This clone was detected once. This rearrangement joins TRBV11-3 to TRBJ1-1; D gene uncertain. V dropped 0 bases and J dropped 1 base, with 3 bases sitting between them. The CDR3 runs 13 residues. Germline lookup yields CDR1 SGHNT and CDR2 YENEEA. The DNA for the CDR3 is TGTGCCAGCAGCTTAGACGAGAACACTGAAGCTTTCTTT. Its translation is CASSLDENTEAFF.

The chain links TRBV7-9 to TRBJ1-1; D not certain. CDR1 is SEHNR and CDR2 is FQNEAQ in the germline V gene (reference sequence). The V and J ends lost 4 bases and 5 bases respectively, with 14 bases between them. CDR3 length equals 14 residues. CDR3 DNA: TGTGCCAGCAGCTCCGACGTACTGGTTACTGAAGCTTTCTTT. The encoded protein is CASSSDVLVTEAFF.

This clone was seen a few times. The chain is built from TRBV30 and TRBJ1-1, with D possibly matching TRBD1 (5 bases). This CDR3 spans 13 amino acids. CDR1 is GTSNPN, CDR2 SVGIG, per germline (reference sequence). The V gene lost 4 bases and the J gene lost 0 bases, with 9 bases spanning the gap. This chain's CDR3 is CAWKRGMNTEAFF. CDR3 DNA: TGTGCCTGGAAGAGGGGAATGAACACTGAAGCTTTCTTT. Combining the CDR3 with reference TRBV30 and TRBJ1-1 gives the whole variable domain SQTIHQWPATLVQPVGSPLSLECTVEGTSNPNLYWYRQAAGRGLQLLFYSVGIGQISSEVPQNLSASRPQDRQFILSSKKLLLSDSGFYLCAWKRGMNTEAFFGQGTRLTVV.

The rearrangement uses TRBV19 and TRBJ2-7; D perhaps matches TRBD1 (6 bases). V gave up 9 bases and J gave up 0 bases, with 18 bases separating them. Germline V gene data show CDR1 as LNHDA and CDR2 as SQIVND (reference sequence). This CDR3 has 15 residues. The CDR3 sequence is CASRGAGSSSYEQYF. The CDR3 coding sequence is TGTGCCAGCAGGGGTGCGGGTTCCAGCTCCTACGAGCAGTACTTC.

The V gene is TRBV21-1, the J gene TRBJ1-5. TRBV21-1 is a documented pseudogene. CDR3 length: 10 amino acids. The chain's CDR3 is CASTNQPQHF. The CDR3 DNA sequence: TGTGCCAGCACCAATCAGCCCCAGCATTTT.

The gene calls are TRBV6-6 and TRBJ1-2; D is possibly TRBD1 (6 bases). Germline CDR1 is MNHNY and CDR2 is SVGAGI (reference sequence). The CDR3 length is 14 residues. V was trimmed by 5 bases and J by 3 bases, leaving 13 bases between them. CDR3 sequence reads: CASSTTGSDYGYTF. CDR3 DNA: TGTGCCAGCAGTACTACAGGGTCTGACTATGGCTACACCTTC.

This chain links TRBV4-2 with TRBJ1-2, with a possible D match to TRBD1 (6 bases). The length of the CDR3 is 16 residues. Per the germline V gene, CDR1 is LGHNA and CDR2 is YNFKEQ. V was trimmed by 0 bases and J by 4 bases, leaving 15 bases between them. The CDR3 nucleotides read TGTGCCAGCAGCCAAGACGTTTTGGGGGGCGGCTATGGCTACACCTTC. Encoded protein: CASSQDVLGGGYGYTF.

This chain connects TRBV9 to TRBJ2-3; D unclear. The CDR3 is 15 residues long. The germline CDR1 and CDR2 sequences are SGDLS and YYNGEE. Deletions cut 4 bases from V and 5 bases from J, with 17 bases between. The CDR3: CASSPPGGVIDTQYF. CDR3 coding DNA: TGTGCCAGCAGCCCACCGGGCGGCGTGATAGATACGCAGTATTTT.

This clone was found a few times. The chain is built from TRBV2 and TRBJ2-1, with 7 bases fitting TRBD1. Unmatched junction bases numbered 11, after V lost 3 bases and J lost 0 bases. The V gene's germline CDR1 is SNHLY and CDR2 FYNNEI. The CDR3 covers 18 residues. The CDR3 region is CASSDLTGKGRSYNEQFF. The CDR3 DNA is TGTGCCAGCAGTGATTTGACAGGGAAGGGTCGCTCCTACAATGAGCAGTTCTTC.

The chain has TRBV19 and TRBJ2-1; 7 bases agree with TRBD2. Per the germline V gene, CDR1 is LNHDA and CDR2 is SQIVND (reference sequence). The V segment lost 3 bases and the J segment 8 bases; nucleotides outside the gene matches: 1. CDR3 length: 12 amino acids. The CDR3 nucleotides read TGTGCCAGTAGTATCAGCGGGGATGAGCAGTTCTTC. It yields the protein CASSISGDEQFF.

In the case of this clone: Other DNA sequences in this specimen translate into the identical CDR3. The chain employs TRBV6-5 and TRBJ1-2, with D maybe TRBD1 (6 bases). CDR1 and CDR2 (germline): MNHEY, SVGAGI. Trimming pared 8 bases from V and 6 bases from J, leaving 13 bases between. The CDR3 contains 12 residues. DNA for the CDR3: TGTGCCAGCTCCCCACAGGGAGATGGCTACACCTTC. It codes for CASSPQGDGYTF.

V gene TRBV5-1 combines with J gene TRBJ1-2, with D possibly being TRBD1 (5 bases). The CDR3 has 14 amino acids. The V and J ends lost 0 bases and 4 bases respectively, with 10 bases between them. CDR1 is SGHRS, CDR2 YFSETQ, per germline. CDR3 nucleotide sequence: TGCGCCAGCAGCTTGGGGGACCAACTCTATGGCTACACCTTC. Amino acid sequence: CASSLGDQLYGYTF.

This clone has a handful of counts. V gene TRBV2 combines with J gene TRBJ2-2; the match to TRBD1 covers 9 bases. This CDR3 spans 15 amino acids. Germline V gene lookup returns CDR1 SNHLY and CDR2 FYNNEI. V shed 5 bases, J shed 5 bases, and the junction held 6 bases outside the gene matches. The CDR3 loop reads CASSRGTGLTGELFF. The CDR3 DNA sequence: TGTGCCAGCAGTCGCGGGACAGGGTTAACCGGGGAGCTGTTTTTT.

The V and J genes are TRBV6-5 and TRBJ2-2, with D tentatively TRBD1 (7 bases). The CDR3 sequence is 16 residues long. CDR1 and CDR2 (germline): MNHEY, SVGAGI. Trimming took off 0 bases at V and 7 bases at J, with 15 bases between the two ends. As DNA, the CDR3 is TGTGCCAGCAGTTACTCCGGAGGAGGGGGCATCGGGGAGCTGTTTTTT. Its protein product is CASSYSGGGGIGELFF.